This TCR beta chain was observed in a study of cytomegalovirus exposure and HLA in healthy donors. As for the study in general: Around 85 million unique TCR sequences came from HLA-typed donors in an early release.

The CDR3 has 14 amino acids. Germline V gene sequence: CDR1 SGHRS, CDR2 YFSETQ. Trimming removed 1 base from V and 0 bases from J; junction bases left unmatched: 0. For this clone: Distinct nucleotide sequences in the sample also encode this CDR3.

The PCR ran on 60 Vbeta and 13 Jbeta primers. Only in-frame clones appear in the TCRdb table, and some are missing; sequencing was by immunoSEQ multiplex PCR. Of more than 150,000 clones listed, approximately 80% were seen once; the top ten hold 1.5% to 2%. The source is a man aged 18 to 29 in good health and CMV-seronegative. The chain links TRBV5-1 to TRBJ2-7; 8 nucleotides align to TRBD2. The sequenced material came from PBMCs. CDR3 coding DNA: TGCGCCAGCAGCTTGAGCGGGAGCTCCTACGAGCAGTACTTC. This encodes CASSLSGSSYEQYF.